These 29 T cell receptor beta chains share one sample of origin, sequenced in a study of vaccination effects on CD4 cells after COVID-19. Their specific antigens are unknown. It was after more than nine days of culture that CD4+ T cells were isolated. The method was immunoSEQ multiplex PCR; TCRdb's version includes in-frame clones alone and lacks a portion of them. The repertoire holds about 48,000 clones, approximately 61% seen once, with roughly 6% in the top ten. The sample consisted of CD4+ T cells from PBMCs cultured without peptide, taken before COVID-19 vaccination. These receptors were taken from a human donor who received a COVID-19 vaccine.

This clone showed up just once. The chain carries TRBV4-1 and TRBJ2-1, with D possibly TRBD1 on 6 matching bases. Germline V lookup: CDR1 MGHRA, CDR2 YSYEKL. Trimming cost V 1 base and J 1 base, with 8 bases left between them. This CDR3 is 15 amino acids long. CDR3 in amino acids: CASSQVGTSYNEQFF. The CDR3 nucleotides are TGCGCCAGCAGCCAAGTCGGGACATCCTACAATGAGCAGTTCTTC.

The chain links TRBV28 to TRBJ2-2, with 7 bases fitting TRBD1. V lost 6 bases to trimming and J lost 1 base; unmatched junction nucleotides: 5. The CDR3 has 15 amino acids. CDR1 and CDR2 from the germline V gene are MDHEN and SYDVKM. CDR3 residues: CASSSRTGNTGELFF. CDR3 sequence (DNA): TGTGCCAGCAGCTCAAGGACAGGGAACACCGGGGAGCTGTTTTTT.

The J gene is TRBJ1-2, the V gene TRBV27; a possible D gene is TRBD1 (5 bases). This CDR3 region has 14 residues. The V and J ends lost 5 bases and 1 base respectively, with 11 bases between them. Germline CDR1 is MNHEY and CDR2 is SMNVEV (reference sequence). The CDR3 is CASSVHRRNYGYTF. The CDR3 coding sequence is TGTGCCAGCAGTGTACACAGGCGTAACTATGGCTACACCTTC.

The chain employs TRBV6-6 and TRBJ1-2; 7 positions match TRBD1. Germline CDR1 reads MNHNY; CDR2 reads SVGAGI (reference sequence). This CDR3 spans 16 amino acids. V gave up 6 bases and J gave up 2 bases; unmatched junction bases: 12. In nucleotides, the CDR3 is TGTGCCAGCAGCCGCGAATTCCCGGGACAGAACTATGGCTACACCTTC. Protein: CASSREFPGQNYGYTF.

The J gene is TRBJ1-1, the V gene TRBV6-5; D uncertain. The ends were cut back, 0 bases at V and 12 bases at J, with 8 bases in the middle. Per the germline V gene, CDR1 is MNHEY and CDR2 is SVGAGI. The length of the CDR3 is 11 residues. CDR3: CASSYSRWTFF. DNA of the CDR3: TGTGCCAGCAGTTACTCCCGTTGGACTTTCTTT.

The CDR3 region has the DNA TGCGCCAGCAGCCAAGTACTAGCGGGACCCTACGAGCAGTACTTC. This sequence encodes CASSQVLAGPYEQYF. This chain connects TRBV4-3 to TRBJ2-7; 10 positions agree with TRBD2. The CDR3 runs 15 residues. Germline-derived CDR1 and CDR2 are LGHNA and YSLEER. The V and J ends lost 1 base and 2 bases, in that order; junction bases with no gene match: 2.

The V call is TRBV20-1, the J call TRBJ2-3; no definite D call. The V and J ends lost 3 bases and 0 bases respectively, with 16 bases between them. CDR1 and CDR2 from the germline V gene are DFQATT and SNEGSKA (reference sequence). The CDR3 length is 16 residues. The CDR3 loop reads CSASRRRQSSTDTQYF. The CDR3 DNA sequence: TGCAGTGCTAGTAGACGACGCCAATCTAGCACAGATACGCAGTATTTT.

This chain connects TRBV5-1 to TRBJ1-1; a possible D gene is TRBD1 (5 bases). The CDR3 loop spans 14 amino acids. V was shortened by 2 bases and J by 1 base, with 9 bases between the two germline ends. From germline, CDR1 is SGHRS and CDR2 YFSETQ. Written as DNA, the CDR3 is TGCGCCAGCAGCTTTCTCCAGGGGAACACTGAAGCTTTCTTT. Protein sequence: CASSFLQGNTEAFF. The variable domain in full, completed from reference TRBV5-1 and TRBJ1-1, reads KAGVTQTPRYLIKTRGQQVTLSCSPISGHRSVSWYQQTPGQGLQFLFEYFSETQRNKGNFPGRFSGRQFSNSRSEMNVSTLELGDSALYLCASSFLQGNTEAFFGQGTRLTVV.

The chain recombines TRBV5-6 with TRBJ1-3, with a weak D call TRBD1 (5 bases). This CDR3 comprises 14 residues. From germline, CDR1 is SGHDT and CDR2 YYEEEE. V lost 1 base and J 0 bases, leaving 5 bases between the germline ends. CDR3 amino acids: CASSLRGSGNTIYF. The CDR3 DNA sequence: TGTGCCAGCAGCTTGAGGGGCTCTGGAAACACCATATATTTT.

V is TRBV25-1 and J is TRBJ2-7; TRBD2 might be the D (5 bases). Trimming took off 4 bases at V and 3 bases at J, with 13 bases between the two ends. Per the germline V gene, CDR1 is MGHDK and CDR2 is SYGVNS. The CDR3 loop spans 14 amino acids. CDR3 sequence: CASSVGGGHYEQYF. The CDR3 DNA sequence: TGTGCCAGCAGTGTTGGAGGAGGTCACTACGAGCAGTACTTC.

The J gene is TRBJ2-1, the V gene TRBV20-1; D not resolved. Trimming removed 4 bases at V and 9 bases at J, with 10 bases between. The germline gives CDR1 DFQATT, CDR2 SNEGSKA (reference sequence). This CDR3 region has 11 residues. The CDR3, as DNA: TGCAGTGCTATTACAGACGGTGAGCAGTTCTTC. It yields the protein CSAITDGEQFF.

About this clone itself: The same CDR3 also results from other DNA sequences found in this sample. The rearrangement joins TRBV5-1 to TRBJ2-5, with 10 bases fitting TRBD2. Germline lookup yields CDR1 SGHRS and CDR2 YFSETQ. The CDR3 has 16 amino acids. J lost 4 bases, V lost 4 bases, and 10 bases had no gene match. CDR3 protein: CASSPGSGGAGETQYF. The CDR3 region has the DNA TGCGCCAGCAGCCCTGGAAGCGGGGGGGCCGGAGAGACCCAGTACTTC.

CDR3 coding DNA: TGTGCCTGGAGTGTATCGGGTAACTATGGCTACACCTTC. The encoded protein is CAWSVSGNYGYTF. The V call is TRBV30, the J call TRBJ1-2, with no clear D. Trimming took off 0 bases at V and 1 base at J, with 6 bases between the two ends. Germline CDR1 and CDR2: GTSNPN and SVGIG (reference sequence). The CDR3 is made up of 13 amino acids. Filled out from reference TRBV30 and TRBJ1-2, the complete variable domain reads SQTIHQWPATLVQPVGSPLSLECTVEGTSNPNLYWYRQAAGRGLQLLFYSVGIGQISSEVPQNLSASRPQDRQFILSSKKLLLSDSGFYLCAWSVSGNYGYTFGSGTRLTVV.

The CDR3 DNA reads as TGTGCCACCAGCAGGGCCCCGGACAGCTATGGCTACACCTTC. This translates into CATSRAPDSYGYTF. The chain couples TRBV15 to TRBJ1-2; tentative D call: TRBD1 (6 bases). The V end lost 3 bases, the J end lost 4 bases, and 12 bases lay between the germline ends. The CDR3 contains 14 residues. Germline V lookup: CDR1 LNHNV, CDR2 YYDKDF (reference sequence).

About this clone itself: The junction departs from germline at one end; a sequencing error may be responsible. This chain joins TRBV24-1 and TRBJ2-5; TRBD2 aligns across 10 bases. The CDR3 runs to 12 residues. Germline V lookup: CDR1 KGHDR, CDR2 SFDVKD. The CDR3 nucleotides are TGTGCCACCAGTGATGAAACTAGCGGGACCAACTTC. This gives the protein CATSDETSGTNF.

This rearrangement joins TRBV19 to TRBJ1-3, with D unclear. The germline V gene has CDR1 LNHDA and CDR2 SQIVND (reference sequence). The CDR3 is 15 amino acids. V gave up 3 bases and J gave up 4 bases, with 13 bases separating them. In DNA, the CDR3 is TGTGCCAGTAGTATCGGGAGGTCCCACGGAAACACCATATATTTT. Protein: CASSIGRSHGNTIYF.

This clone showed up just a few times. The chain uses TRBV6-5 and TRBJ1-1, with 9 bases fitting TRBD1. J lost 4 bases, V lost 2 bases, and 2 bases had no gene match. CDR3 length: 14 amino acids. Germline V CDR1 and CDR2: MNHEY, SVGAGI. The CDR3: CASSYGQGRTEAFF. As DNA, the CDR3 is TGTGCCAGCAGTTACGGACAGGGGCGCACTGAAGCTTTCTTT.

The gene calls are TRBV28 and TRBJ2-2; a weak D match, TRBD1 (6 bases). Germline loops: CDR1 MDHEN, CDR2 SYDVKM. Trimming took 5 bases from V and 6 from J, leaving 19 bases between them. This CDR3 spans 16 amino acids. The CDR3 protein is CASSPIGQFRPGELFF. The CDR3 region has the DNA TGTGCCAGCAGTCCTATTGGACAGTTTCGTCCCGGGGAGCTGTTTTTT. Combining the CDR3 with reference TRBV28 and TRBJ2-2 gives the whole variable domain DVKVTQSSRYLVKRTGEKVFLECVQDMDHENMFWYRQDPGLGLRLIYFSYDVKMKEKGDIPEGYSVSREKKERFSLILESASTNQTSMYLCASSPIGQFRPGELFFGEGSRLTVL.

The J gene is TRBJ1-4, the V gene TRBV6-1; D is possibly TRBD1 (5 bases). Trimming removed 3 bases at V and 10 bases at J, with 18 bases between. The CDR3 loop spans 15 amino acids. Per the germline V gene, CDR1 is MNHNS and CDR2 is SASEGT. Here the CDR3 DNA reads TGTGCCAGCAGTGAGGGTGTCGGGGCGAGGACAAAACTGTTTTTT. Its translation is CASSEGVGARTKLFF.

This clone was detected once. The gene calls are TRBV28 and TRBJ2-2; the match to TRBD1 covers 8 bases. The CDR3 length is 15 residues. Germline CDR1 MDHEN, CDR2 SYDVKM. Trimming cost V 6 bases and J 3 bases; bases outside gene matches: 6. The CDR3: CASSTQGADTGELFF. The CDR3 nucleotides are TGTGCCAGCAGCACCCAGGGGGCTGACACCGGGGAGCTGTTTTTT.

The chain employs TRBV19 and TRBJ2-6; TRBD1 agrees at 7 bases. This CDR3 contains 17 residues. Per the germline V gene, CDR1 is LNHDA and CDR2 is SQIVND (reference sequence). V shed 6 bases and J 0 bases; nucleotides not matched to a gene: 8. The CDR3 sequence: CASRRGRIYSGANVLTF. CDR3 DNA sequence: TGTGCCAGTAGAAGGGGGCGGATTTACTCTGGGGCCAACGTCCTGACTTTC. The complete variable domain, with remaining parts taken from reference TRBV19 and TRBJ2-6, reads DGGITQSPKYLFRKEGQNVTLSCEQNLNHDAMYWYRQDPGQGLRLIYYSQIVNDFQKGDIAEGYSVSREKKESFPLTVTSAQKNPTAFYLCASRRGRIYSGANVLTFGAGSRLTVL.

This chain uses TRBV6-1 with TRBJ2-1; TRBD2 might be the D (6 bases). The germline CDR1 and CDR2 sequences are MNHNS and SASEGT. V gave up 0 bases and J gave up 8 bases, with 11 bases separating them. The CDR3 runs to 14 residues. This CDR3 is CASSEASRRDEQFF. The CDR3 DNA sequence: TGTGCCAGCAGTGAAGCCTCGAGGAGGGATGAGCAGTTCTTC.

CDR3 amino acids: CASSAQQGADTEAFF. DNA for the CDR3: TGTGCCAGCAGCGCTCAACAGGGTGCGGACACTGAAGCTTTCTTT. The chain joins TRBV9 to TRBJ1-1; D perhaps matches TRBD1 (6 bases). V lost 3 bases to trimming and J lost 3 bases, with 15 bases between them. This CDR3 contains 15 residues. Germline values: CDR1 SGDLS, CDR2 YYNGEE.

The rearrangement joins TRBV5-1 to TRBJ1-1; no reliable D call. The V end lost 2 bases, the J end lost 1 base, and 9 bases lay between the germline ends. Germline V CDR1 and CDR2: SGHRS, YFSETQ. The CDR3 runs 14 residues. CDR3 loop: CASSFTSPNTEAFF. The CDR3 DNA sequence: TGCGCCAGCAGCTTTACCTCCCCGAACACTGAAGCTTTCTTT.

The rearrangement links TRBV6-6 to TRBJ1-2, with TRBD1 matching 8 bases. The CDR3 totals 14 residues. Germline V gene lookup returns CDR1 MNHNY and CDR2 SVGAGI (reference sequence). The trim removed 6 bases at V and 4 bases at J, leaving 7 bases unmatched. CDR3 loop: CASRTTGVGYGYTF. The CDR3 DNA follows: TGTGCCAGCAGAACGACAGGGGTGGGCTATGGCTACACCTTC.

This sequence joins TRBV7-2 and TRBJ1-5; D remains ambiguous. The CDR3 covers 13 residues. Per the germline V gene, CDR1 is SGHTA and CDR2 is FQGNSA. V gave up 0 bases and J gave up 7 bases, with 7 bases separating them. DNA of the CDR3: TGTGCCAGCAGCTTAGCGAGAGAGCAGCCCCAGCATTTT. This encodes CASSLAREQPQHF.

The CDR3 nucleotides are TGTGCCAGTAGTATGGGGGCAGGAGGCAGCACCGGGGAGCTGTTTTTT. Its translation is CASSMGAGGSTGELFF. V usage is TRBV19 and J usage is TRBJ2-2; maybe TRBD1 (6 bases). Trimming took off 3 bases at V and 4 bases at J, with 15 bases between the two ends. The germline gives CDR1 LNHDA, CDR2 SQIVND (reference sequence). This CDR3 spans 16 amino acids.

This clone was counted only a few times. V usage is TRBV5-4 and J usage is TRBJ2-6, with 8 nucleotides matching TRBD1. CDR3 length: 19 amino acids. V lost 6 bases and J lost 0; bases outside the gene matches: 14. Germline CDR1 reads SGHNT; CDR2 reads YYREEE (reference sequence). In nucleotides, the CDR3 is TGTGCCAGCACCGATTTAGACAGGGGCCTAACCTCTGGGGCCAACGTCCTGACTTTC. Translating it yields CASTDLDRGLTSGANVLTF. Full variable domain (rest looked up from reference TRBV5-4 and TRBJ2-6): ETGVTQSPTHLIKTRGQQVTLRCSSQSGHNTVSWYQQALGQGPQFIFQYYREEENGRGNFPPRFSGLQFPNYSSELNVNALELDDSALYLCASTDLDRGLTSGANVLTFGAGSRLTVL.

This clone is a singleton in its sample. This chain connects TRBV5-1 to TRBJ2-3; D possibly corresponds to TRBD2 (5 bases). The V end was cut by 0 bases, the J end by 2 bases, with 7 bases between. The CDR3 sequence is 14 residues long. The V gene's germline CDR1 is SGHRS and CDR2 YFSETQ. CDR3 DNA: TGCGCCAGCAGCTTGGCCGGGGACACAGATACGCAGTATTTT. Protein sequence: CASSLAGDTDTQYF.